Following are 11 T cell receptor beta chains from one sample sequenced in a study of blood T cell repertoires in COVID-19. TCRdb keeps only in-frame clones here, not all; method: immunoSEQ multiplex PCR. This table has about 82,000 clones, about four fifths appearing once. The source material was peripheral blood. These receptors came from a middle-aged woman with active or convalescent COVID-19.

The V and J genes are TRBV28 and TRBJ1-1; 9 bases line up with TRBD1. V was pared by 7 bases and J by 4 bases, with 7 bases of the junction left unmatched. This CDR3 spans 14 amino acids. The germline V gene has CDR1 MDHEN and CDR2 SYDVKM. The CDR3 reads CASNPVDRGTEAFF. Written as DNA, the CDR3 is TGTGCCAGCAACCCCGTGGACAGGGGCACTGAAGCTTTCTTT.

The J gene is TRBJ2-2, the V gene TRBV4-2, with 15 bases fitting TRBD2. Germline V CDR1 and CDR2: LGHNA, YNFKEQ. Trimming took 1 base from V and 0 from J; bases not matched to a gene: 0. This CDR3 contains 18 residues. The CDR3 nucleotides read TGTGCCAGCAGCCAAGGGACTAGCGGGGGGGCGAACACCGGGGAGCTGTTTTTT. Residues: CASSQGTSGGANTGELFF.

CDR3 residues: CASSLKGTSGREQFF. CDR3 coding DNA: TGTGCCAGCAGCTTAAAGGGGACTAGCGGGAGGGAGCAGTTCTTC. The rearrangement links TRBV7-2 to TRBJ2-1; TRBD2 aligns across 15 bases. Per the germline V gene, CDR1 is SGHTA and CDR2 is FQGNSA. CDR3 length equals 15 residues. V shed 2 bases, J shed 10 bases, and the junction held 3 bases outside the gene matches.

The V and J genes are TRBV28 and TRBJ1-6; possibly TRBD1 for D (6 bases). The CDR3 runs 14 residues. Trimming removed 6 bases at V and 7 bases at J, with 13 bases between. The germline CDR1 and CDR2 sequences are MDHEN and SYDVKM. The CDR3 DNA follows: TGTGCCAGCAGCTCCGGACAGCCGAATTCACCCCTCCACTTT. This encodes CASSSGQPNSPLHF.

The table lists this clone with a few counts. CDR3 DNA sequence: TGTGCCAGCAGCCTGGGACATGGACCCTACGAGCAGTACTTC. Its protein product is CASSLGHGPYEQYF. This chain joins TRBV14 and TRBJ2-7; D perhaps matches TRBD1 (6 bases). Trimming took off 4 bases at V and 2 bases at J, with 12 bases between the two ends. Germline V gene sequence: CDR1 SGHDN, CDR2 FVKESK. This CDR3 has 14 amino acids.

The J gene is TRBJ2-5, the V gene TRBV19; D unresolved. This CDR3 is built from 14 residues. Germline V gene lookup returns CDR1 LNHDA and CDR2 SQIVND (reference sequence). Trimming left V 7 bases short and J 0 bases short, with 12 bases between. CDR3 DNA: TGTGCCAGTAAAGGTCAGGCCTACCAAGAGACCCAGTACTTC. Protein: CASKGQAYQETQYF.

The rearrangement uses TRBV4-2 and TRBJ2-5; 16 bases match TRBD2. This CDR3 has 19 residues. Germline V gene data show CDR1 as LGHNA and CDR2 as YNFKEQ. The trim removed 3 bases at V and 2 bases at J, leaving 9 bases unmatched. CDR3 residues: CASSQVPGLAGGPQETQYF. As DNA, the CDR3 is TGTGCCAGCAGCCAGGTCCCGGGACTAGCGGGGGGGCCTCAAGAGACCCAGTACTTC.

The chain links TRBV7-9 to TRBJ1-3; D is uncertain. CDR1 and CDR2 (germline): SEHNR, FQNEAQ (reference sequence). The V end was cut by 5 bases, the J end by 0 bases, with 8 bases between. CDR3 length: 14 amino acids. In DNA, the CDR3 is TGTGCCAGCAGCCAACACCCCTCTGGAAACACCATATATTTT. Translated, it gives CASSQHPSGNTIYF.

This chain uses TRBV29-1 with TRBJ1-2; 11 bases fit TRBD1. Trimming at V came to 4 bases and at J to 6 bases, leaving 7 bases not matched to a gene. Germline V lookup: CDR1 SQVTM, CDR2 ANQGSEA. CDR3 length: 14 residues. This chain's CDR3 is CSVGRDRGDHGYTF. CDR3 in DNA: TGCAGCGTTGGCCGGGACAGGGGGGACCATGGCTACACCTTC.

This clone was seen a handful of times. The chain joins TRBV5-4 to TRBJ2-5; D is uncertain. Germline assignment: CDR1 SGHNT and CDR2 YYREEE (reference sequence). The ends were cut back, 6 bases at V and 0 bases at J, with 9 bases in the middle. The CDR3 totals 13 residues. This CDR3 reads CASNREDQETQYF. The CDR3 DNA reads TGTGCCAGCAACCGTGAGGACCAAGAGACCCAGTACTTC.

Remarks on this clone: The sample has other DNA sequences that encode this CDR3 too. The chain uses TRBV9 and TRBJ2-7; weak D call: TRBD1 (6 bases). The CDR3 has 15 residues. Trimming stripped 0 bases from V and 0 bases from J, with 10 bases between. Germline V gene lookup returns CDR1 SGDLS and CDR2 YYNGEE. The DNA for the CDR3 is TGTGCCAGCAGCGTAGGGGCAGGGGCCTCCTACGAGCAGTACTTC. Translated: CASSVGAGASYEQYF.